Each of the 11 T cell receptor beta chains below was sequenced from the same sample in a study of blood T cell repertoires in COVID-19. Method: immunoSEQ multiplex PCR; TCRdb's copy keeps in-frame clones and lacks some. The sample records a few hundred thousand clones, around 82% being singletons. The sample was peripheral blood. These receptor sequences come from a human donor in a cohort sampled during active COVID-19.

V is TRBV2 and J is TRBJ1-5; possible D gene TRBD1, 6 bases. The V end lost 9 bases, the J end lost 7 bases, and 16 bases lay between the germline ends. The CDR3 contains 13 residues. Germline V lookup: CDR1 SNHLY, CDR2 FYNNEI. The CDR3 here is CASDRDTGQPQHF. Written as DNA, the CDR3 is TGTGCCAGTGACCGGGACACAGGCCAGCCCCAGCATTTT.

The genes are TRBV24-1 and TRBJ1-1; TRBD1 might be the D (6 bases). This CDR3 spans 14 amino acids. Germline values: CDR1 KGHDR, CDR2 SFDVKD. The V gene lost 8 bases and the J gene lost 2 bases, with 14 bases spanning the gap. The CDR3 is CATKGQLDNTEAFF. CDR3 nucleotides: TGTGCCACCAAGGGACAATTGGATAACACTGAAGCTTTCTTT.

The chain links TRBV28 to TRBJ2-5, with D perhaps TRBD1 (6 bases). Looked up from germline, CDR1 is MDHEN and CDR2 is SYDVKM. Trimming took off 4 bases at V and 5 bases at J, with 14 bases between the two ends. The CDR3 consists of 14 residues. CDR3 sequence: CASSSSGAWETQYF. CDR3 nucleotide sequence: TGTGCCAGCAGTTCCTCAGGGGCATGGGAGACCCAGTACTTC. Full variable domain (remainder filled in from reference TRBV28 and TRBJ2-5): DVKVTQSSRYLVKRTGEKVFLECVQDMDHENMFWYRQDPGLGLRLIYFSYDVKMKEKGDIPEGYSVSREKKERFSLILESASTNQTSMYLCASSSSGAWETQYFGPGTRLLVL.

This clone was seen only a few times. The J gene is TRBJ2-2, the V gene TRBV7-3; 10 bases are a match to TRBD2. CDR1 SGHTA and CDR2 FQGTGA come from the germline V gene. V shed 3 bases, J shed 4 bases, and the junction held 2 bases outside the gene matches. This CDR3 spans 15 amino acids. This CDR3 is CASSLGLASTGELFF. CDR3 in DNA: TGTGCCAGCAGCTTGGGACTAGCGAGCACCGGGGAGCTGTTTTTT.

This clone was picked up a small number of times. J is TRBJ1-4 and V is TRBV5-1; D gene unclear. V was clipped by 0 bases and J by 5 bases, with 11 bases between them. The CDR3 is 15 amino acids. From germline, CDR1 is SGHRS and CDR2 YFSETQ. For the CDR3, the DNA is TGCGCCAGCAGCTTGGCGAGCAGCGGAAATGAAAAACTGTTTTTT. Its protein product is CASSLASSGNEKLFF.

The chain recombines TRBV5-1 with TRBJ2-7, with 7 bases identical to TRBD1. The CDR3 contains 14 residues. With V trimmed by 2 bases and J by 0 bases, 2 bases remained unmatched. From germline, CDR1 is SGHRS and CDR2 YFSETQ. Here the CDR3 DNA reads TGCGCCAGCAGCTTACGACAGGGCTCCTACGAGCAGTACTTC. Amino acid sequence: CASSLRQGSYEQYF.

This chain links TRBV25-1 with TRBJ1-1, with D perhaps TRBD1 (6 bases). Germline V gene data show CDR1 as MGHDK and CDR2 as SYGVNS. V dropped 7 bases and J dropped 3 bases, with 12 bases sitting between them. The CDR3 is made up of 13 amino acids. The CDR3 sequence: CASTDRQDTEAFF. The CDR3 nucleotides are TGTGCCAGCACTGACAGACAGGACACTGAAGCTTTCTTT.

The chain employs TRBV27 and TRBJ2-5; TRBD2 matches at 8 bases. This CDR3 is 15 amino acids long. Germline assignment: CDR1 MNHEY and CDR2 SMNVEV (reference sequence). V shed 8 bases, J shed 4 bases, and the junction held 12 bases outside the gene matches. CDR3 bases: TGTGCCAGCCGGAGCCCGGGACTAGGCGGAGAGACCCAGTACTTC. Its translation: CASRSPGLGGETQYF.

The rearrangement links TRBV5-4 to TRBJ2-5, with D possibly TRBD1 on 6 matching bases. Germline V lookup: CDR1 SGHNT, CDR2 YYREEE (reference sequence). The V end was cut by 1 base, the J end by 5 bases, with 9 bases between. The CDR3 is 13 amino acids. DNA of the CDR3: TGTGCCAGCAGCTTGTGGGGGCGGGAGACCCAGTACTTC. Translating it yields CASSLWGRETQYF.

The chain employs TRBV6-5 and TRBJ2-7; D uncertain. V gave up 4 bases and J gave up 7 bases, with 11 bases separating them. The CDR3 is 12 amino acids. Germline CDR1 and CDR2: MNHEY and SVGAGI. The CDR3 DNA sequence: TGTGCCAGCAGTTTAGACTCCGAGGAGCAGTACTTC. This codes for CASSLDSEEQYF.

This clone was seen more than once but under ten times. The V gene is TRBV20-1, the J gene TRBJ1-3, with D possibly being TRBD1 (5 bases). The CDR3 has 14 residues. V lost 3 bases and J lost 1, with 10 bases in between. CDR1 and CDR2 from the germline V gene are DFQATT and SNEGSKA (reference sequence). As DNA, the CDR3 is TGCAGTGCTAGTTTCGGGGGTTCTGGAAACACCATATATTTT. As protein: CSASFGGSGNTIYF.